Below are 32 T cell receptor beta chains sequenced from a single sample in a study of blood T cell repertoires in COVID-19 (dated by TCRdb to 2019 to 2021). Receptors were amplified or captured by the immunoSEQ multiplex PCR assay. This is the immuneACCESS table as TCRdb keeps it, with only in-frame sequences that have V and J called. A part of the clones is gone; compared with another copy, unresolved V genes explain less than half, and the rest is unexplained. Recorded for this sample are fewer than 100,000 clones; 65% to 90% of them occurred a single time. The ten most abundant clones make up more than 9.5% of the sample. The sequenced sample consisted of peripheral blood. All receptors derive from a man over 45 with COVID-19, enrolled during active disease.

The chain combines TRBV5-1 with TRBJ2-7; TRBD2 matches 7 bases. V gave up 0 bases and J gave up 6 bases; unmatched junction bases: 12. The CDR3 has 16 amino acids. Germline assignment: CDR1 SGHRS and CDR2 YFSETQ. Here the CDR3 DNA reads TGCGCCAGCAGCTTGGAGCCCACGGGTCGGGGGGTCGAGCAGTACTTC. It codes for CASSLEPTGRGVEQYF. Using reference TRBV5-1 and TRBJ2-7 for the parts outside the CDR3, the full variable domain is KAGVTQTPRYLIKTRGQQVTLSCSPISGHRSVSWYQQTPGQGLQFLFEYFSETQRNKGNFPGRFSGRQFSNSRSEMNVSTLELGDSALYLCASSLEPTGRGVEQYFGPGTRLTVT.

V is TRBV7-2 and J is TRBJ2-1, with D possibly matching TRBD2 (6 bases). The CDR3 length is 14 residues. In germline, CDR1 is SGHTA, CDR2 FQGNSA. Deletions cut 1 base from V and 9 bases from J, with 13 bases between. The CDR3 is CASSLGSGSGEQFF. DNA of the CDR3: TGTGCCAGCAGCTTAGGGTCCGGGAGCGGTGAGCAGTTCTTC.

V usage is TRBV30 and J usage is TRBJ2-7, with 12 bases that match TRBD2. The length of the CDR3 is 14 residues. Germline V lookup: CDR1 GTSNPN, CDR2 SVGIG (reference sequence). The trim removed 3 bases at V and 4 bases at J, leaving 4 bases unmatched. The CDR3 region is CAWRSGTSGYEQYF. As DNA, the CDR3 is TGTGCCTGGAGGTCCGGGACTAGCGGGTACGAGCAGTACTTC.

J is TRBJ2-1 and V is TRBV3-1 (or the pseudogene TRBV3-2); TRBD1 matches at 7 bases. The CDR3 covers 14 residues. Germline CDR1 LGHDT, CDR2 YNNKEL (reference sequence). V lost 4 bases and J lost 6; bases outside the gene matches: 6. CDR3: CASSLEGAGNEQFF. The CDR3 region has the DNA TGTGCCAGCAGCCTTGAGGGGGCTGGCAATGAGCAGTTCTTC.

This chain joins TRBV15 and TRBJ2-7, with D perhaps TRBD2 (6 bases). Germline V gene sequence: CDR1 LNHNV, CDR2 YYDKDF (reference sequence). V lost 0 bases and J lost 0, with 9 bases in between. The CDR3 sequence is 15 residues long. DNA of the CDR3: TGTGCCACCAGCAGAGAGGGGGGTGCCTCCTACGAGCAGTACTTC. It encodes CATSREGGASYEQYF.

DNA of the CDR3: TGTGCCAGCAGCTTAGGACAGTATGGCTACACCTTC. Its translation: CASSLGQYGYTF. V gene TRBV11-2 combines with J gene TRBJ1-2; D may be TRBD1 (5 bases). Per the germline V gene, CDR1 is SGHAT and CDR2 is FQNNGV. The V and J ends lost 1 base and 5 bases respectively, with 5 bases between them. The CDR3 has 12 amino acids.

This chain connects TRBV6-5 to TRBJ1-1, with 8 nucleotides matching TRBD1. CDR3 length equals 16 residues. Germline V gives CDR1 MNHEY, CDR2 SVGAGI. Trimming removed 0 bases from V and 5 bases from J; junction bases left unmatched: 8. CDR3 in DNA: TGTGCCAGCAGTTACTCCCGACCAGGGGGCCGTACTGAAGCTTTCTTT. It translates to CASSYSRPGGRTEAFF.

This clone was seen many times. CDR3 nucleotides: TGTGCCAGCAGCCAAGTGGGTAGCGGGAGGGCTGAGGGAGATACGCAGTATTTT. It translates to CASSQVGSGRAEGDTQYF. V and J are TRBV3-1 (or the pseudogene TRBV3-2) and TRBJ2-3, with 11 bases fitting TRBD2. This CDR3 has 18 amino acids. From germline, CDR1 is LGHDT and CDR2 YNNKEL (reference sequence). The V segment lost 1 base and the J segment 5 bases; nucleotides outside the gene matches: 11.

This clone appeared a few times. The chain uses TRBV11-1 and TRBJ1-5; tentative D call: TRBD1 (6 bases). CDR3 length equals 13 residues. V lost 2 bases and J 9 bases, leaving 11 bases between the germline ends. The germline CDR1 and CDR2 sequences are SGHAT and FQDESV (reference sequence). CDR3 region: CASSLSQGRPQHF. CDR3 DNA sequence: TGTGCCAGCAGCTTATCACAGGGTCGGCCCCAGCATTTT. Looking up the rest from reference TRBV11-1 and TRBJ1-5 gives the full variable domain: EAEVAQSPRYKITEKSQAVAFWCDPISGHATLYWYRQILGQGPELLVQFQDESVVDDSQLPKDRFSAERLKGVDSTLKIQPAELGDSAMYLCASSLSQGRPQHFGDGTRLSIL.

The CDR3 nucleotides read TGTGCCAGCAGTTCACTCCTCCGACAGGGCCCCATCTACGAGCAGTACTTC. It codes for CASSSLLRQGPIYEQYF. The V call is TRBV28, the J call TRBJ2-7, with 7 bases matching TRBD1. Germline V gene sequence: CDR1 MDHEN, CDR2 SYDVKM. The CDR3 sequence is 17 residues long. V shed 4 bases and J 3 bases; nucleotides not matched to a gene: 15.

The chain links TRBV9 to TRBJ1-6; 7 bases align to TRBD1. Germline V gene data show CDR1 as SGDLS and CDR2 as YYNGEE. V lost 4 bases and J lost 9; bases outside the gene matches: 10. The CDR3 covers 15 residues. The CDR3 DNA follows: TGTGCCAGCAGCCCCGCCGGGACAGTCGGTTCACCCCTCCACTTT. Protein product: CASSPAGTVGSPLHF.

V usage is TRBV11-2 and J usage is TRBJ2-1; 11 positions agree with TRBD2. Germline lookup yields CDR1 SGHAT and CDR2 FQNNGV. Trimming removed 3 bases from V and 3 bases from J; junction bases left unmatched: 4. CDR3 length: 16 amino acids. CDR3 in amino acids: CASSFRLAGIYNEQFF. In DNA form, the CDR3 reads TGTGCCAGCAGCTTCAGACTAGCGGGAATCTACAATGAGCAGTTCTTC.

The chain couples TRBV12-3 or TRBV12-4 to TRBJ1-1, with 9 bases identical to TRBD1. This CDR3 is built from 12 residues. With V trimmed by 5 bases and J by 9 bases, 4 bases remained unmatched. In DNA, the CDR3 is TGTGCCAGCAGTCTCGGACAGGGGAAAGCTTTCTTT. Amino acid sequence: CASSLGQGKAFF.

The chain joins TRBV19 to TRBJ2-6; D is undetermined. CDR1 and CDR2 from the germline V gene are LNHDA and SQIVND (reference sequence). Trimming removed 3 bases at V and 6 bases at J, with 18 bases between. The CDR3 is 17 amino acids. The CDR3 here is CASSMMGRREEANVLTF. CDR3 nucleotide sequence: TGTGCCAGTAGTATGATGGGCCGCCGCGAAGAGGCCAACGTCCTGACTTTC. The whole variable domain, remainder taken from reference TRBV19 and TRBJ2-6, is DGGITQSPKYLFRKEGQNVTLSCEQNLNHDAMYWYRQDPGQGLRLIYYSQIVNDFQKGDIAEGYSVSREKKESFPLTVTSAQKNPTAFYLCASSMMGRREEANVLTFGAGSRLTVL.

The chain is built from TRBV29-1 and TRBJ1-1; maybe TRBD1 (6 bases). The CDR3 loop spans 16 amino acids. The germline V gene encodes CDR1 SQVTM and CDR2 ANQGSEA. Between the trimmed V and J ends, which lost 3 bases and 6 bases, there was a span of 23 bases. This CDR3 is CSVDRKQGPTRPEAFF. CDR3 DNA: TGCAGCGTTGACCGAAAACAGGGCCCCACCAGGCCTGAAGCTTTCTTT.

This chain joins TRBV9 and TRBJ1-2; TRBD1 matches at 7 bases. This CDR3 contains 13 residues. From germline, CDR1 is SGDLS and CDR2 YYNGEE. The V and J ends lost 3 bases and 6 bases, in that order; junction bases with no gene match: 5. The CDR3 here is CASSAGGRNGYTF. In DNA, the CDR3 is TGTGCCAGCAGCGCAGGGGGACGAAATGGCTACACCTTC.

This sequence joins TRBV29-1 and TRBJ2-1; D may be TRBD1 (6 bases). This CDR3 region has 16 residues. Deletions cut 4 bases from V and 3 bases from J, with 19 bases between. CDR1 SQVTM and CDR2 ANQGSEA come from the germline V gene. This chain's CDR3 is CSVVGVWDTNYNEQFF. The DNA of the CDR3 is TGCAGCGTTGTTGGGGTATGGGACACGAACTACAATGAGCAGTTCTTC.

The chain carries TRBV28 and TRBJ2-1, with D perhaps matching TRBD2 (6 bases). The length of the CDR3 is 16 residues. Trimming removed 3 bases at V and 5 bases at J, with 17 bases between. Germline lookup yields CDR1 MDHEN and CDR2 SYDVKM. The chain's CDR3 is CASSFRRGQRDNEQFF. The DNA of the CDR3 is TGTGCCAGCAGTTTTAGGCGGGGCCAACGAGACAATGAGCAGTTCTTC.

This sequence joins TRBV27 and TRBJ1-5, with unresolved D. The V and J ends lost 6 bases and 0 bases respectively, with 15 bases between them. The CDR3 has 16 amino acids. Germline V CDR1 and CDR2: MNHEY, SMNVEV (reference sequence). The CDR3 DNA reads TGTGCCAGCAGGGCCCGGGGAGGGAATAGCAATCAGCCCCAGCATTTT. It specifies CASRARGGNSNQPQHF.

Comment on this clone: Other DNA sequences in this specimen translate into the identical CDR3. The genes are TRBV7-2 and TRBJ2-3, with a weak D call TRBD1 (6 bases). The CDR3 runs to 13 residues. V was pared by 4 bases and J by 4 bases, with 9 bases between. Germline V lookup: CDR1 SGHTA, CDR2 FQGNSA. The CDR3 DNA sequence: TGTGCCAGCAGCTCACAGGGTTCAGATACGCAGTATTTT. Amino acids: CASSSQGSDTQYF.

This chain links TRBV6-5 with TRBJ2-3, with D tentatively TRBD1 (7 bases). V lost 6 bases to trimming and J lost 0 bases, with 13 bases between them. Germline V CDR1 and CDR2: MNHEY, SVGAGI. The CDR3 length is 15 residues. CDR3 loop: CASSRQGGSTDTQYF. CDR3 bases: TGTGCCAGCAGCCGACAGGGAGGCAGCACAGATACGCAGTATTTT.

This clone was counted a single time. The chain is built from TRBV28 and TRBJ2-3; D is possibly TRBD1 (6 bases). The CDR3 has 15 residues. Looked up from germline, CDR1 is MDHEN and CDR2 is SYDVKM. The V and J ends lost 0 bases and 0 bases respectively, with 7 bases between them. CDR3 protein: CASSLWTGSTDTQYF. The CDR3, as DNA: TGTGCCAGCAGTTTATGGACAGGCAGCACAGATACGCAGTATTTT. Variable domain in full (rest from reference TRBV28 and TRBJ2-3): DVKVTQSSRYLVKRTGEKVFLECVQDMDHENMFWYRQDPGLGLRLIYFSYDVKMKEKGDIPEGYSVSREKKERFSLILESASTNQTSMYLCASSLWTGSTDTQYFGPGTRLTVL.

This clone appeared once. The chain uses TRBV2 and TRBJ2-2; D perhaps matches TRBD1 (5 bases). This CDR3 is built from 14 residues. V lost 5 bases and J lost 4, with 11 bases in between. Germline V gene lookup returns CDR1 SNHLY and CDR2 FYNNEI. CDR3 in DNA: TGTGCCAGCAGTCAGGGCGGTTCCACCGGGGAGCTGTTTTTT. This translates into CASSQGGSTGELFF.

In nucleotides, the CDR3 is TGTGCCAGCAGCTTAGTCCCGACTGGGACAGATACGCAGTATTTT. This gives the protein CASSLVPTGTDTQYF. The rearrangement links TRBV11-3 to TRBJ2-3; D unclear. The germline V gene encodes CDR1 SGHNT and CDR2 YENEEA. The CDR3 has 15 amino acids. V dropped 1 base and J dropped 3 bases, with 11 bases sitting between them.

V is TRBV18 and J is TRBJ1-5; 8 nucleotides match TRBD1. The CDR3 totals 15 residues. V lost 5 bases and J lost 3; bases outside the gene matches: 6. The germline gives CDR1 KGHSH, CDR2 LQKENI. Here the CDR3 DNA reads TGTGCCAGCTCAGCCAGGACAGGGTCCAATCAGCCCCAGCATTTT. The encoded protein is CASSARTGSNQPQHF.

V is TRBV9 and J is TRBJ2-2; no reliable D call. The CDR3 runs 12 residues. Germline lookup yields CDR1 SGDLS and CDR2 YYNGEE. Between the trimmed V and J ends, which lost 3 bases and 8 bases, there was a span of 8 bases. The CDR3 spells CASSGVAGELFF. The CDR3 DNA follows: TGTGCCAGCAGCGGGGTAGCTGGGGAGCTGTTTTTT.

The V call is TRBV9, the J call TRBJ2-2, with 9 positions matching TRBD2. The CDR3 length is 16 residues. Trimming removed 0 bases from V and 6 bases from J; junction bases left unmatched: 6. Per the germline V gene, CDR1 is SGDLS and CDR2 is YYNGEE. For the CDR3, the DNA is TGTGCCAGCAGCGTAGCAAGGACTAGCGTCTCCGGGGAGCTGTTTTTT. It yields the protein CASSVARTSVSGELFF. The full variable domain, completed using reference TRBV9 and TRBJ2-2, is DSGVTQTPKHLITATGQRVTLRCSPRSGDLSVYWYQQSLDQGLQFLIQYYNGEERAKGNILERFSAQQFPDLHSELNLSSLELGDSALYFCASSVARTSVSGELFFGEGSRLTVL.

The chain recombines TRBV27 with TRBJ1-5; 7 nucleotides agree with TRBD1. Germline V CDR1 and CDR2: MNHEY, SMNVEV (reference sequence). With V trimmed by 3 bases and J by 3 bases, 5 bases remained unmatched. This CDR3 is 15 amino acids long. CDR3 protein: CASSFQGGPNQPQHF. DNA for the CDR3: TGTGCCAGCAGTTTCCAGGGGGGCCCCAATCAGCCCCAGCATTTT.

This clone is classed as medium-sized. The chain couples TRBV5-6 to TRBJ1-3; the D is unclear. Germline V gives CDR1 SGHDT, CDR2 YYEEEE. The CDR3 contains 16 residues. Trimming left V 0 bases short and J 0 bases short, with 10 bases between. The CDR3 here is CASSLALGLSGNTIYF. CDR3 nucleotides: TGTGCCAGCAGCTTGGCCCTAGGTCTCTCTGGAAACACCATATATTTT.

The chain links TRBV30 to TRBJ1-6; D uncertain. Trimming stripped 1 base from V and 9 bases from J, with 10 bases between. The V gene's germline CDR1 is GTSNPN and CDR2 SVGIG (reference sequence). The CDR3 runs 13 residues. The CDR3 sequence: CAWSGNPGSPLHF. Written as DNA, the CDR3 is TGTGCCTGGAGTGGCAACCCGGGTTCACCCCTCCACTTT. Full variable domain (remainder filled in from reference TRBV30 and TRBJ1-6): SQTIHQWPATLVQPVGSPLSLECTVEGTSNPNLYWYRQAAGRGLQLLFYSVGIGQISSEVPQNLSASRPQDRQFILSSKKLLLSDSGFYLCAWSGNPGSPLHFGNGTRLTVT.

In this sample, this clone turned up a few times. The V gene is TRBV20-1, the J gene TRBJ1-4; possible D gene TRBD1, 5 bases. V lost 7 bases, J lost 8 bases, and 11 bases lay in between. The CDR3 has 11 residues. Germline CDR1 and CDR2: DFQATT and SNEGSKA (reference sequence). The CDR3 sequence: CSGREGEKLFF. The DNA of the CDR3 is TGCAGTGGCAGGGAGGGAGAAAAACTGTTTTTT.

In nucleotides, the CDR3 is TGTGCCAGCAGCTTGGATGGGACTAGCGGCTACGAGCAGTACTTC. This encodes CASSLDGTSGYEQYF. The chain has TRBV5-4 and TRBJ2-7; 11 bases are a match to TRBD2. J lost 3 bases, V lost 0 bases, and 2 bases had no gene match. This CDR3 comprises 15 residues. From germline, CDR1 is SGHNT and CDR2 YYREEE (reference sequence).